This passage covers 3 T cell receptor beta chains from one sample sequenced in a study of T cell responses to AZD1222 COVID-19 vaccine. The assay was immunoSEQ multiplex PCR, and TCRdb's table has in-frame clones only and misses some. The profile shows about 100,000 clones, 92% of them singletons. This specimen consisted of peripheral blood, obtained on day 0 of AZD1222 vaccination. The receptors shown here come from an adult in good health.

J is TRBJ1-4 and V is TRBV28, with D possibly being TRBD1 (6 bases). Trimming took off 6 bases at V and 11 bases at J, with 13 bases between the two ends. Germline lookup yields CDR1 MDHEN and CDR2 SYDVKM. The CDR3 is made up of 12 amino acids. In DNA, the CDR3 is TGTGCCAGCAGAGAACAGGGTATGAAACTGTTTTTT. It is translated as CASREQGMKLFF. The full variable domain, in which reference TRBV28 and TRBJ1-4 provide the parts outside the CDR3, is DVKVTQSSRYLVKRTGEKVFLECVQDMDHENMFWYRQDPGLGLRLIYFSYDVKMKEKGDIPEGYSVSREKKERFSLILESASTNQTSMYLCASREQGMKLFFGSGTQLSVL.

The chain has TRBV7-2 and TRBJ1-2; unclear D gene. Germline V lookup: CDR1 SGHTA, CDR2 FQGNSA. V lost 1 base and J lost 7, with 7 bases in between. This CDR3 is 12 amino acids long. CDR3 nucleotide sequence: TGTGCCAGCAGCTTAGGACTAGCTGGCTACACCTTC. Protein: CASSLGLAGYTF.

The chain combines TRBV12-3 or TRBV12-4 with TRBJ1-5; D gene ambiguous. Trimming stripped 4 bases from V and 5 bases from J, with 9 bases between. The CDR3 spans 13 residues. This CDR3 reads CASSYTRDQPQHF. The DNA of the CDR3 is TGTGCCAGCAGTTACACGAGGGATCAGCCCCAGCATTTT.